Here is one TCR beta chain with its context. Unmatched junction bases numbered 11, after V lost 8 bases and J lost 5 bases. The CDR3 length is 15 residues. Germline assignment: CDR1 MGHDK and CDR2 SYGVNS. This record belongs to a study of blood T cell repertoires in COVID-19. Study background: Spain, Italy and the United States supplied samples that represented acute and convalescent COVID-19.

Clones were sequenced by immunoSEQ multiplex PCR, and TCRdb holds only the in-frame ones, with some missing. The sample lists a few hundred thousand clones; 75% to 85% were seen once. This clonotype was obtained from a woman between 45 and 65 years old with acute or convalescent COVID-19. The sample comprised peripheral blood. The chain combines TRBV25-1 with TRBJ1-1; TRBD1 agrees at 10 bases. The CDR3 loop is CASVPGQGWITEAFF. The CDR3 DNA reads TGTGCCAGCGTCCCGGGACAGGGGTGGATAACTGAAGCTTTCTTT.